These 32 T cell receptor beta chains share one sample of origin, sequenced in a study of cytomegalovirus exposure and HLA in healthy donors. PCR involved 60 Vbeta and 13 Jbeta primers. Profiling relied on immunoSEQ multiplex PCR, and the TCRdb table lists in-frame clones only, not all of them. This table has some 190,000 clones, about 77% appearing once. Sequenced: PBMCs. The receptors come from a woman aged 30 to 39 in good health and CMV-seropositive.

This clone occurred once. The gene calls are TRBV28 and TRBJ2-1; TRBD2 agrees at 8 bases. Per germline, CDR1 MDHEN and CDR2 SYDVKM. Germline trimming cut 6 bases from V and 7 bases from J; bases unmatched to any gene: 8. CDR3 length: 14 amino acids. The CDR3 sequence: CASRPTSVGNEQFF. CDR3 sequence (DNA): TGTGCCAGCAGGCCGACTAGCGTCGGAAATGAGCAGTTCTTC.

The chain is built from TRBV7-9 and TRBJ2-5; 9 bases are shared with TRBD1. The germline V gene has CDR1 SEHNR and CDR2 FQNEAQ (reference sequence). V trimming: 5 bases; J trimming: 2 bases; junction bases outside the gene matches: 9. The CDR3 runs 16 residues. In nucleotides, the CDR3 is TGTGCCAGCAGCCCGGGGACAGGGTGGGAACAAGAGACCCAGTACTTC. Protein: CASSPGTGWEQETQYF. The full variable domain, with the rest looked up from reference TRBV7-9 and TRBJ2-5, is DTGVSQNPRHKITKRGQNVTFRCDPISEHNRLYWYRQTLGQGPEFLTYFQNEAQLEKSRLLSDRFSAERPKGSFSTLEIQRTEQGDSAMYLCASSPGTGWEQETQYFGPGTRLLVL.

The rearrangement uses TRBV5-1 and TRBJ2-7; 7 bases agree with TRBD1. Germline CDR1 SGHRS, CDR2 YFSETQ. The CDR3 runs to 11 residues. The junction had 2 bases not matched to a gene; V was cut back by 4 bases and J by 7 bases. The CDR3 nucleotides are TGCGCCAGCAGCCCAGGGGGTGAGCAGTACTTC. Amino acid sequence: CASSPGGEQYF.

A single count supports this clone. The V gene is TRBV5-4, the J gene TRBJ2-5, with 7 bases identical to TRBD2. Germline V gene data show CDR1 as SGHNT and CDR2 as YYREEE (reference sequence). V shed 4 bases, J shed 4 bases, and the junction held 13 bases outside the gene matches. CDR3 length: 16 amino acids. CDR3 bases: TGTGCCAGCAGCCCCGCGATAGGCGGGGAGGGAGAGACCCAGTACTTC. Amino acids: CASSPAIGGEGETQYF.

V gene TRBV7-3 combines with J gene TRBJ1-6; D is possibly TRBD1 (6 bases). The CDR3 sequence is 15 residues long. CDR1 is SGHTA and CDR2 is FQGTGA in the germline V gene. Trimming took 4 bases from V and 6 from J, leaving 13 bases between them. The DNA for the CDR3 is TGTGCCAGCAGCTCCGCGGGGGGGCGTAATTCACCCCTCCACTTT. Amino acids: CASSSAGGRNSPLHF.

CDR3 loop: CASSRGDRGQGDTQYF. CDR3 sequence (DNA): TGCGCCAGCAGCCGGGGGGACAGGGGGCAGGGAGATACGCAGTATTTT. The chain joins TRBV4-1 to TRBJ2-3; 12 positions agree with TRBD1. Trimming cost V 4 bases and J 5 bases; bases outside gene matches: 7. The germline V gene has CDR1 MGHRA and CDR2 YSYEKL. The CDR3 is 16 amino acids.

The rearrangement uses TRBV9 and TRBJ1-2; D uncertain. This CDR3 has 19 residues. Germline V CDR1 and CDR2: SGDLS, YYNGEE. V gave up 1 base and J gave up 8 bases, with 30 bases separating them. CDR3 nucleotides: TGTGCCAGCAGCGTAAGTCTCGGGCGAAGTCCCCTTCTCGCGGGCGGCTACACCTTC. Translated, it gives CASSVSLGRSPLLAGGYTF.

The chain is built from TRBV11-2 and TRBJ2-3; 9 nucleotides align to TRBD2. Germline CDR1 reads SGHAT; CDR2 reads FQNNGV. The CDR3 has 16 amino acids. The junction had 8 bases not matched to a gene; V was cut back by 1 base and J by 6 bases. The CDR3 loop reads CASSLGAGGPIDTQYF. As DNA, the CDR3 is TGTGCCAGCAGCTTAGGCGCGGGGGGGCCGATCGATACGCAGTATTTT.

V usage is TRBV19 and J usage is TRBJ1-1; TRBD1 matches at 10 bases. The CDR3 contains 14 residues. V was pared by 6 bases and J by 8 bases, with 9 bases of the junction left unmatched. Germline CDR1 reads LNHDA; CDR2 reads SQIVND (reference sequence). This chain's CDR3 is CASSPFDRGQEAFF. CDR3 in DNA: TGTGCCAGTAGCCCCTTCGACAGGGGGCAGGAAGCTTTCTTT.

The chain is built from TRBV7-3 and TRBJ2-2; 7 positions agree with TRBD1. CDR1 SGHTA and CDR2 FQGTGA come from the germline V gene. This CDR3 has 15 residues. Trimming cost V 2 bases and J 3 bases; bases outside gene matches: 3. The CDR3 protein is CASSLFQGDTGELFF. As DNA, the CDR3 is TGTGCCAGCAGCTTATTTCAGGGGGACACCGGGGAGCTGTTTTTT.

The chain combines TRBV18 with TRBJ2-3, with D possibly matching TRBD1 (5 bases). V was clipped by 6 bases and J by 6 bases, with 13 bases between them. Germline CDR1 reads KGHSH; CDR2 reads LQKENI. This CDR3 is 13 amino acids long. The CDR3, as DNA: TGTGCCAGCTCGCGCACAGGACCCGATACGCAGTATTTT. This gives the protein CASSRTGPDTQYF. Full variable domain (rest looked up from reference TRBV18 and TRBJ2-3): NAGVMQNPRHLVRRRGQEARLRCSPMKGHSHVYWYRQLPEEGLKFMVYLQKENIIDESGMPKERFSAEFPKEGPSILRIQQVVRGDSAAYFCASSRTGPDTQYFGPGTRLTVL.

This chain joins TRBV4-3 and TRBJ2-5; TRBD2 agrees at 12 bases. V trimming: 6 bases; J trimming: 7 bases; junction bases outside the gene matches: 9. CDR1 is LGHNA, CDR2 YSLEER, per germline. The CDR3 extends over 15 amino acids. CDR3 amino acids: CASRKTSGGEGTQYF. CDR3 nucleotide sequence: TGCGCCAGCAGAAAGACTAGCGGGGGAGAGGGGACCCAGTACTTC.

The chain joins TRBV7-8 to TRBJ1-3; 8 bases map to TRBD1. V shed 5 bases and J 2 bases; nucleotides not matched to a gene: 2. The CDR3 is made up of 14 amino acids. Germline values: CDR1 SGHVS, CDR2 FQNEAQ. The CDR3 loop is CASSPTGAGNTIYF. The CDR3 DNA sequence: TGTGCCAGCAGCCCGACAGGGGCTGGAAACACCATATATTTT. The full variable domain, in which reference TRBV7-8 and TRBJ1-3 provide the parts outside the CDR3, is GAGVSQSPRYKVAKRGQDVALRCDPISGHVSLFWYQQALGQGPEFLTYFQNEAQLDKSGLPSDRFFAERPEGSVSTLKIQRTQQEDSAVYLCASSPTGAGNTIYFGEGSWLTVV.

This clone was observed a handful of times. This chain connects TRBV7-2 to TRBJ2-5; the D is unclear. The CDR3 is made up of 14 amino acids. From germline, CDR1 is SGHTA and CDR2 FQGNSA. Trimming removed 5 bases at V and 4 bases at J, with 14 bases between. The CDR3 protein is CASSPLGLAETQYF. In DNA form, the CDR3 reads TGTGCCAGCAGCCCGCTAGGTCTGGCAGAGACCCAGTACTTC.

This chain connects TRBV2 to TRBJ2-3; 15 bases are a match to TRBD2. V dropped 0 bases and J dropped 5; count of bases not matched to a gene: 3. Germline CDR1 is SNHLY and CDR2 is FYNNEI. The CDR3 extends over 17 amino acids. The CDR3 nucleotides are TGTGCCAGCAGTGAAGCCCGGGGACTAGCGGGGGGAGATACGCAGTATTTT. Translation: CASSEARGLAGGDTQYF.

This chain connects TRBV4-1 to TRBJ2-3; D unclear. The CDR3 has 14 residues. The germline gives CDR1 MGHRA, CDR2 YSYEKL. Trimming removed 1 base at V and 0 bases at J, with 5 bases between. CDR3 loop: CASSQARSTDTQYF. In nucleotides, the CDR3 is TGCGCCAGCAGCCAAGCCCGTAGCACAGATACGCAGTATTTT.

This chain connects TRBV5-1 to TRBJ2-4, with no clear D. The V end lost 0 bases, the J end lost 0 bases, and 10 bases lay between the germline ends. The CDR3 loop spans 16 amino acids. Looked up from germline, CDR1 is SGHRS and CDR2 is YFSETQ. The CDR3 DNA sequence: TGCGCCAGCAGCTTGGGGGTAGCTATAGCCAAAAACATTCAGTACTTC. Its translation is CASSLGVAIAKNIQYF.

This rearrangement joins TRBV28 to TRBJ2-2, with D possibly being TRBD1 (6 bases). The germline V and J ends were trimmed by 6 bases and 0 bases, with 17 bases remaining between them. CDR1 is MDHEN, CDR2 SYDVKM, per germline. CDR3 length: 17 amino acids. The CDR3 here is CASRTAGTPTNTGELFF. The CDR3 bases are TGTGCCAGCAGGACCGCCGGGACACCGACGAACACCGGGGAGCTGTTTTTT. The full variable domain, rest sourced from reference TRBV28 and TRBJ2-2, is DVKVTQSSRYLVKRTGEKVFLECVQDMDHENMFWYRQDPGLGLRLIYFSYDVKMKEKGDIPEGYSVSREKKERFSLILESASTNQTSMYLCASRTAGTPTNTGELFFGEGSRLTVL.

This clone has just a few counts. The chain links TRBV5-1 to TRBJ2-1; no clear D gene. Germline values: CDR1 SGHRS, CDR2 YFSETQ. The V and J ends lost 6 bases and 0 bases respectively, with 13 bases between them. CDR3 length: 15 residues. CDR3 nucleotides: TGCGCCAGCAAAAACGCGAACAGCTCCTACAATGAGCAGTTCTTC. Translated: CASKNANSSYNEQFF.

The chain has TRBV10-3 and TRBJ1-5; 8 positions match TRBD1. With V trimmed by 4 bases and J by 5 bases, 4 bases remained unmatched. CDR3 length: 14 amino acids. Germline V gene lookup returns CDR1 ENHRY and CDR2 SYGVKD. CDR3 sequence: CAISADRGHQPQHF. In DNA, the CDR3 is TGTGCCATCAGTGCCGACAGGGGTCATCAGCCCCAGCATTTT.

The CDR3 DNA follows: TGTGCCAGCAGCGAGGGACAGTTTTACGAGCAGTACTTC. This gives the protein CASSEGQFYEQYF. The chain links TRBV5-4 to TRBJ2-7, with 7 bases lining up with TRBD1. J was trimmed by 4 bases and V by 4 bases; bases with no gene match: 5. The CDR3 has 13 residues. The germline V gene encodes CDR1 SGHNT and CDR2 YYREEE (reference sequence).

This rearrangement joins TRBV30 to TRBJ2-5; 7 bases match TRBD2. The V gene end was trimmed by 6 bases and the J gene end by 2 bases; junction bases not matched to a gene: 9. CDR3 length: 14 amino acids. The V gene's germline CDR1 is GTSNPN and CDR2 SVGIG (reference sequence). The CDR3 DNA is TGTGCCTGCCGCGGGAGCGGGGCTCAAGAGACCCAGTACTTC. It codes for CACRGSGAQETQYF. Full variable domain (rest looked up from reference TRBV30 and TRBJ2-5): SQTIHQWPATLVQPVGSPLSLECTVEGTSNPNLYWYRQAAGRGLQLLFYSVGIGQISSEVPQNLSASRPQDRQFILSSKKLLLSDSGFYLCACRGSGAQETQYFGPGTRLLVL.

The CDR3 region is CASSNPGQVISGANVLTF. The CDR3, as DNA: TGTGCCAGTAGTAACCCGGGACAGGTAATCTCTGGGGCCAACGTCCTGACTTTC. This chain links TRBV19 with TRBJ2-6; 8 bases fit TRBD1. V shed 4 bases, J shed 0 bases, and the junction held 8 bases outside the gene matches. The CDR3 sequence is 18 residues long. Germline V CDR1 and CDR2: LNHDA, SQIVND (reference sequence).

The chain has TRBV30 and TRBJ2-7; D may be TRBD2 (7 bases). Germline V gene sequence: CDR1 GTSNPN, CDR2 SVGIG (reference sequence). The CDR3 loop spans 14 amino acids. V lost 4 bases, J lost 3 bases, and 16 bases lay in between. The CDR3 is CAWTHGGGGYEQYF. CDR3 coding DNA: TGTGCCTGGACCCATGGAGGGGGGGGCTACGAGCAGTACTTC.

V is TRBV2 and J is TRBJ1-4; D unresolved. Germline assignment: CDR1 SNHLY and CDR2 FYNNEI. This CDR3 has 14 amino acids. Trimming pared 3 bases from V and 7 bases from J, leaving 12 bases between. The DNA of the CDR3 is TGTGCCAGCAGTGAGAGAAGGCTAGGTGAAAAACTGTTTTTT. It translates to CASSERRLGEKLFF. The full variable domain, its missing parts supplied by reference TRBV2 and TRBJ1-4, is EPEVTQTPSHQVTQMGQEVILRCVPISNHLYFYWYRQILGQKVEFLVSFYNNEISEKSEIFDDQFSVERPDGSNFTLKIRSTKLEDSAMYFCASSERRLGEKLFFGSGTQLSVL.

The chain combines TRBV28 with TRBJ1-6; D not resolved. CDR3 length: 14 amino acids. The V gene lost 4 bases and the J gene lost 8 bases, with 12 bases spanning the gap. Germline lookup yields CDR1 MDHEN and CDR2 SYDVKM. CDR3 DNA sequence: TGTGCCAGCAGTTCCTCATCGGGGTATTCACCCCTCCACTTT. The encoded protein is CASSSSSGYSPLHF.

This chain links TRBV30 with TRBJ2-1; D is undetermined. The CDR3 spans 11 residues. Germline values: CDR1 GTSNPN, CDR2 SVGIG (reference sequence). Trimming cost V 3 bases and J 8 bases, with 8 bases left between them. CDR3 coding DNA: TGTGCCTGGAGCCAGTCCTATGAGCAGTTCTTC. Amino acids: CAWSQSYEQFF.

CDR3 loop: CASSPAARGNEQFF. CDR3 DNA sequence: TGCGCCAGCAGCCCCGCCGCCAGGGGCAATGAGCAGTTCTTC. The V call is TRBV4-1, the J call TRBJ2-1; weak D call: TRBD1 (6 bases). V was clipped by 4 bases and J by 6 bases, with 13 bases between them. CDR3 size: 14 residues. Germline CDR1 is MGHRA and CDR2 is YSYEKL.

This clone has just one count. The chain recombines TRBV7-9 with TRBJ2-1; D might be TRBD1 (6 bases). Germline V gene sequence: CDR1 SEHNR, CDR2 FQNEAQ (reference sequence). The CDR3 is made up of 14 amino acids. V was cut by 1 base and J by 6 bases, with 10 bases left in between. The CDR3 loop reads CASSLGPRGNEQFF. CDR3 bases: TGTGCCAGCAGCTTAGGACCCAGGGGCAATGAGCAGTTCTTC.

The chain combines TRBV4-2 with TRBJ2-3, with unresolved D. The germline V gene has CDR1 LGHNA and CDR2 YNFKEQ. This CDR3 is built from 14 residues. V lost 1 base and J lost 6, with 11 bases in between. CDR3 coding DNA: TGTGCCAGCAGCCAAGTAACTTGTTTGGATACGCAGTATTTT. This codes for CASSQVTCLDTQYF.

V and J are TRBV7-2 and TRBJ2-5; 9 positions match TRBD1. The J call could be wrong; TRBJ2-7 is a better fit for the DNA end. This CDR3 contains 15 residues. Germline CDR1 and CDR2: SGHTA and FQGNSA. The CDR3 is CASSLGQGSIYEQYF. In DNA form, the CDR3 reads TGTGCCAGCAGCCTAGGACAGGGGTCTATCTACGAGCAGTACTTC.

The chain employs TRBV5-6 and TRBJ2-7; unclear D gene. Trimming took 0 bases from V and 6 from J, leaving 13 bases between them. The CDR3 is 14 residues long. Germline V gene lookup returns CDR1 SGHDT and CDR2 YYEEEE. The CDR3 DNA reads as TGTGCCAGCAGCTTGGGGCCTAGGATCGCCGAGCAGTACTTC. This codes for CASSLGPRIAEQYF.